This note documents a single TCR beta chain sequence. Its specificity is unknown. The V end was cut by 8 bases, the J end by 11 bases, with 18 bases between. This CDR3 contains 11 residues. Looked up from germline, CDR1 is SQVTM and CDR2 is ANQGSEA. The sample is drawn from a study of blood T cells in healthy people across ages. General study points: Using unsorted PBMCs precluded a conclusive naive versus antigen-experienced comparison. Getting older went along with TCR beta diversity per million T cells dropping roughly linearly. Donors of long life had a larger count of naive CD4+ cells and greater diversity than aged donors.

Using a J-beta primer mix together with a sample-barcoded 5' primer, a second PCR was run for 7 to 11 cycles. The yield of each sample was at least 2.5 million CDR3-containing paired-end reads. Using its own MiXCR run on the 5' RACE reads, TCRdb lists one record per CDR3 protein. The table lists about 1.4 million distinct CDR3 sequences, approximately 60% of them singletons, with 6.5% to 8% in the top ten. The gene calls are TRBV29-1 and TRBJ2-5; D may correspond to TRBD1 or TRBD2 (5 bases each). The receptor comes from a man aged 18 to 29 in good health. Sequenced material: blood. The CDR3 DNA sequence: TGCAGCACCCGGGGCCTTTATGAGCAGTACTTC. Translation: CSTRGLYEQYF.